The sequence of this T cell receptor beta chain was determined in a study of blood T cell repertoires in COVID-19. The method was immunoSEQ multiplex PCR; TCRdb's version includes in-frame clones alone and lacks a portion of them. The repertoire holds 200,000 to 250,000 clones, with roughly 80% as singletons. This CDR3 has 14 amino acids. CDR1 is SEHNR and CDR2 is FQNEAQ in the germline V gene (reference sequence). V gave up 2 bases and J gave up 5 bases, with 10 bases separating them. The V gene is TRBV7-9, the J gene TRBJ2-1, with D possibly being TRBD1 (6 bases). Sequencing was done on a sample of peripheral blood. The clonotype originates from a woman aged 45 to 65 with acute or convalescent COVID-19. CDR3 sequence: CASSLQGFHNEQFF. CDR3 DNA: TGTGCCAGCAGCTTACAGGGGTTTCACAATGAGCAGTTCTTC.